The 19 T cell receptor beta chains reported below all come from one sample, sequenced in a study of blood T cells in healthy people across ages. A second PCR of about 7 to 12 cycles used a sample-barcoded 5' primer and a J-beta primer mix. MiXCR, applied by TCRdb to the 5' RACE reads, yields one record per CDR3 protein. The sample comprises roughly 1.7 million distinct CDR3 sequences, around 35% of which are singletons, and approximately 10% rests with the top ten. Sequences were obtained from blood. The source of these receptors is a woman in her 30s in good health.

This clonotype was recorded only once. The gene calls are TRBV25-1 and TRBJ1-6; no definite D call. The V end lost 3 bases, the J end lost 0 bases, and 18 bases lay between the germline ends. Germline values: CDR1 MGHDK, CDR2 SYGVNS. The CDR3 spans 19 residues. Written as DNA, the CDR3 is TGTGCCAGCAGTGACCGTCGTGAAGAAAGGAGCTCCTATAATTCACCCCTCCACTTT. This gives the protein CASSDRREERSSYNSPLHF.

The chain has TRBV6-5 and TRBJ2-1; 7 bases line up with TRBD2. Germline V gene lookup returns CDR1 MNHEY and CDR2 SVGAGI. The CDR3 contains 14 residues. The junction had 5 bases not matched to a gene; V was cut back by 8 bases and J by 1 base. The CDR3, as DNA: TGTGCCAGCGGAGTGGGGGGGTCCTACAATGAGCAGTTCTTC. It specifies CASGVGGSYNEQFF.

The V gene is TRBV25-1, the J gene TRBJ1-6; tentatively, D is TRBD1 (5 bases). This CDR3 is built from 15 residues. CDR1 and CDR2 from the germline V gene are MGHDK and SYGVNS. The V end was cut by 2 bases, the J end by 7 bases, with 12 bases between. The CDR3 loop is CASSERAGNNSPLHF. In nucleotides, the CDR3 is TGTGCCAGCAGTGAAAGGGCAGGGAACAATTCACCCCTCCACTTT.

The table lists this clonotype with a few counts. V gene TRBV11-2 combines with J gene TRBJ1-5, with D tentatively TRBD1 (5 bases). Germline CDR1 is SGHAT and CDR2 is FQNNGV. CDR3 length: 13 amino acids. The V gene lost 6 bases and the J gene lost 5 bases, with 11 bases spanning the gap. CDR3 DNA: TGTGCCAGCAGTAAGGGGCCAGATCAGCCCCAGCATTTT. It codes for CASSKGPDQPQHF. Full variable domain (outside the CDR3, taken from reference TRBV11-2 and TRBJ1-5): EAGVAQSPRYKIIEKRQSVAFWCNPISGHATLYWYQQILGQGPKLLIQFQNNGVVDDSQLPKDRFSAERLKGVDSTLKIQPAKLEDSAVYLCASSKGPDQPQHFGDGTRLSIL.

This clonotype was observed at least ten times. The chain uses TRBV7-3 and TRBJ2-5; TRBD2 might be the D (5 bases). The germline V gene encodes CDR1 SGHTA and CDR2 FQGTGA. Trimming removed 0 bases from V and 1 base from J, with 12 bases in between. This CDR3 comprises 16 residues. Written as DNA, the CDR3 is TGTGCCAGCAGCTTAACTGAGGGCGGAGGCCAAGAGACCCAGTACTTC. Protein: CASSLTEGGGQETQYF.

This clonotype was detected a few times. The genes are TRBV5-1 and TRBJ2-5, with D perhaps TRBD1 or TRBD2 (6 bases each). The germline V and J ends were trimmed by 5 bases and 3 bases, with 23 bases remaining between them. This CDR3 comprises 17 residues. Per the germline V gene, CDR1 is SGHRS and CDR2 is YFSETQ. In DNA, the CDR3 is TGCGCCAGCAGACCCGGGGGCGACACCGGGACAAAAGAGACCCAGTACTTC. Its protein product is CASRPGGDTGTKETQYF.

A few counts support this clonotype. The rearrangement joins TRBV2 to TRBJ1-2; TRBD1 matches at 9 bases. Germline CDR1 reads SNHLY; CDR2 reads FYNNEI. The length of the CDR3 is 14 residues. V gave up 4 bases and J gave up 8 bases; unmatched junction bases: 8. The CDR3 sequence: CASSGLGGTGGYTF. Written as DNA, the CDR3 is TGTGCCAGCAGTGGCCTTGGCGGGACAGGGGGCTACACCTTC.

The chain joins TRBV12-3 or TRBV12-4 to TRBJ2-1, with 10 bases lining up with TRBD2. The CDR3 spans 15 residues. Trimming removed 6 bases from V and 3 bases from J; junction bases left unmatched: 5. CDR3 residues: CASSSQRGGYNEQFF. As DNA, the CDR3 is TGTGCCAGCAGCTCCCAGCGGGGGGGCTACAATGAGCAGTTCTTC.

The CDR3 is CASSQNEGRTHGELFF. The DNA of the CDR3 is TGTGCCAGCAGCCAAAACGAGGGACGGACACACGGGGAGCTGTTTTTT. The chain couples TRBV4-2 to TRBJ2-2; D may match TRBD1 or TRBD2 (5 bases each). The CDR3 totals 16 residues. V lost 2 bases and J lost 7, with 17 bases in between. Germline lookup yields CDR1 LGHNA and CDR2 YNFKEQ.

This clonotype is a singleton in its sample. The chain is built from TRBV10-3 and TRBJ2-1; TRBD2 agrees at 10 bases. In germline, CDR1 is ENHRY, CDR2 SYGVKD. CDR3 length: 16 amino acids. The ends lost 2 bases at V and 2 bases at J; junction bases unmatched: 3. The DNA of the CDR3 is TGTGCCATCAGTGAGGGACTAGCGGTGGCCTACAATGAGCAGTTCTTC. It specifies CAISEGLAVAYNEQFF.

The chain has TRBV2 and TRBJ2-6; D tentatively fits TRBD1 or TRBD2 (5 bases each). Germline V gene lookup returns CDR1 SNHLY and CDR2 FYNNEI. The germline V and J ends were trimmed by 4 bases and 0 bases, with 13 bases remaining between them. This CDR3 is 17 amino acids long. CDR3 in amino acids: CASSGDGIHSGANVLTF. The CDR3 DNA is TGTGCCAGCAGTGGGGACGGGATTCACTCTGGGGCCAACGTCCTGACTTTC.

The rearrangement uses TRBV3-1 and TRBJ1-4; D is undetermined. The V end lost 1 base, the J end lost 13 bases, and 13 bases lay between the germline ends. The CDR3 sequence is 13 residues long. Germline V lookup: CDR1 LGHDT, CDR2 YNNKEL (reference sequence). Here the CDR3 DNA reads TGTGCCAGCAGCCAAGTACCTGCAGTGGGACTGTTTTTT. This gives the protein CASSQVPAVGLFF.

The gene calls are TRBV5-1 and TRBJ1-2; D is perhaps TRBD1 (6 bases). V lost 4 bases, J lost 4 bases, and 14 bases lay in between. CDR1 and CDR2 (germline): SGHRS, YFSETQ. The CDR3 extends over 14 amino acids. The CDR3 DNA reads as TGCGCCAGCAGCCCGACTGACAGGAGCTATGGCTACACCTTC. Translating gives CASSPTDRSYGYTF.

In this sample, this clonotype turned up a few times. This rearrangement joins TRBV4-1 to TRBJ2-3; 9 bases line up with TRBD1. This CDR3 comprises 17 residues. Trimming removed 3 bases from V and 1 base from J; junction bases left unmatched: 8. CDR1 is MGHRA and CDR2 is YSYEKL in the germline V gene. CDR3 in DNA: TGCGCCAGCAGCCACGATTGGGACAGGGAGCGCACAGATACGCAGTATTTT. It yields the protein CASSHDWDRERTDTQYF.

This clonotype has only a few counts. This chain connects TRBV28 to TRBJ2-7; 10 nucleotides align to TRBD2. In germline, CDR1 is MDHEN, CDR2 SYDVKM. The CDR3 length is 17 residues. V dropped 2 bases and J dropped 1; count of bases not matched to a gene: 8. As DNA, the CDR3 is TGTGCCAGCAGTTTAGGGCTAGCGGGAGTCGGATCCTACGAGCAGTACTTC. Translated: CASSLGLAGVGSYEQYF. Drawing the rest from reference TRBV28 and TRBJ2-7, the complete variable domain is DVKVTQSSRYLVKRTGEKVFLECVQDMDHENMFWYRQDPGLGLRLIYFSYDVKMKEKGDIPEGYSVSREKKERFSLILESASTNQTSMYLCASSLGLAGVGSYEQYFGPGTRLTVT.

The V gene is TRBV7-6, the J gene TRBJ2-3; TRBD2 aligns across 15 bases. Trimming at V came to 5 bases and at J to 1 base, leaving 7 bases not matched to a gene. In germline, CDR1 is SGHVS, CDR2 FNYEAQ. This CDR3 region has 18 residues. The CDR3 here is CASSLGLAGGLRTDTQYF. In DNA form, the CDR3 reads TGTGCCAGCAGCCTCGGACTAGCGGGAGGGCTGCGCACAGATACGCAGTATTTT.

This clonotype was found a few times. The gene calls are TRBV11-2 and TRBJ2-5; D is uncertain. This CDR3 spans 15 amino acids. The germline gives CDR1 SGHAT, CDR2 FQNNGV. Trimming cost V 1 base and J 0 bases, with 9 bases left between them. DNA of the CDR3: TGTGCCAGCAGCTTAGCCACCAAGTACCAAGAGACCCAGTACTTC. Its protein product is CASSLATKYQETQYF.

V gene TRBV20-1 combines with J gene TRBJ1-4; 10 bases are a match to TRBD1. The CDR3 runs 18 residues. Per germline, CDR1 DFQATT and CDR2 SNEGSKA (reference sequence). J was trimmed by 7 bases and V by 5 bases; bases with no gene match: 19. CDR3 DNA sequence: TGCAGTGCTCTAACCCGGGACAGGGGCCCGGATAAGGGTGAAAAACTGTTTTTT. Translated, it gives CSALTRDRGPDKGEKLFF.

This clonotype was observed many times. The chain recombines TRBV7-8 with TRBJ2-7; a possible D gene is TRBD1 (5 bases). Germline values: CDR1 SGHVS, CDR2 FQNEAQ. This CDR3 comprises 14 residues. The germline V and J ends were trimmed by 3 bases and 0 bases, with 9 bases remaining between them. The CDR3 here is CASSFDSSSYEQYF. CDR3 in DNA: TGTGCCAGCAGCTTCGACAGCAGCTCCTACGAGCAGTACTTC.